The 11 T cell receptor beta chains below all came from one sample that was sequenced in a study of cytomegalovirus exposure and HLA in healthy donors. The repertoire was sequenced with immunoSEQ multiplex PCR; TCRdb's copy has only in-frame clones and lacks some. The repertoire holds around 130,000 clones, with over 85% as singletons. The sequenced sample consisted of PBMCs. The receptors were gathered from a man aged 25-45 years in good health and CMV-seronegative.

J is TRBJ2-7 and V is TRBV11-1; 12 bases agree with TRBD2. Germline-derived CDR1 and CDR2 are SGHAT and FQDESV (reference sequence). The CDR3 totals 15 residues. The V gene end was trimmed by 4 bases and the J gene end by 2 bases; junction bases not matched to a gene: 3. In DNA, the CDR3 is TGTGCCAGCAGCTGGACTAGCGGGGAAACCTACGAGCAGTACTTC. Translating it yields CASSWTSGETYEQYF.

V and J are TRBV5-4 and TRBJ2-5; 13 bases line up with TRBD2. The CDR3 has 16 residues. The V and J ends lost 3 bases and 1 base, in that order; junction bases with no gene match: 3. The germline V gene encodes CDR1 SGHNT and CDR2 YYREEE (reference sequence). DNA for the CDR3: TGTGCCAGCAGCTGGGGACTAGCGGGGTCCCAAGAGACCCAGTACTTC. Translating gives CASSWGLAGSQETQYF.

The chain employs TRBV5-7 and TRBJ1-2; 9 positions match TRBD1. TRBV5-7 is sorted into the ORF group, with uncertain function. This CDR3 comprises 17 residues. The J segment lost 4 bases and the V segment lost 5 bases, leaving 15 bases of the junction unmatched. This CDR3 is CASRIRRWRTGAYGYTF. The DNA of the CDR3 is TGTGCCAGCAGGATTCGTCGGTGGAGGACAGGGGCCTATGGCTACACCTTC.

The chain recombines TRBV6-6 with TRBJ1-4, with D maybe TRBD1 (6 bases). This CDR3 is 13 amino acids long. Between the trimmed V and J ends, which lost 4 bases and 8 bases, there was a span of 11 bases. Looked up from germline, CDR1 is MNHNY and CDR2 is SVGAGI (reference sequence). The CDR3 DNA sequence: TGTGCCAGCAGTTCTCGACAGGTGGAAAAACTGTTTTTT. Its translation is CASSSRQVEKLFF.

The chain joins TRBV7-9 to TRBJ2-7; D remains ambiguous. Deletions cut 0 bases from V and 5 bases from J, with 5 bases between. This CDR3 contains 12 residues. Germline V CDR1 and CDR2: SEHNR, FQNEAQ (reference sequence). CDR3 loop: CASSLARNEQYF. As DNA, the CDR3 is TGTGCCAGCAGCTTAGCCCGTAACGAGCAGTACTTC.

The chain recombines TRBV7-2 with TRBJ2-3, with D unresolved. CDR3 length: 13 amino acids. V lost 5 bases, J lost 3 bases, and 9 bases lay in between. The germline gives CDR1 SGHTA, CDR2 FQGNSA. The CDR3 sequence: CASSPQVTDTQYF. The DNA for the CDR3 is TGTGCCAGCAGCCCCCAGGTTACAGATACGCAGTATTTT.

This clone was picked up a small number of times. V gene TRBV27 combines with J gene TRBJ1-5; TRBD1 agrees at 9 bases. V trimming: 5 bases; J trimming: 5 bases; junction bases outside the gene matches: 1. The V gene's germline CDR1 is MNHEY and CDR2 SMNVEV (reference sequence). This CDR3 spans 13 amino acids. The CDR3 protein is CASSRTGDQPQHF. Here the CDR3 DNA reads TGTGCCAGCAGTCGGACAGGGGATCAGCCCCAGCATTTT.

The V gene is TRBV4-1, the J gene TRBJ2-5; D is undetermined. Germline CDR1 MGHRA, CDR2 YSYEKL. CDR3 length equals 15 residues. Trimming took 1 base from V and 5 from J, leaving 14 bases between them. The CDR3 coding sequence is TGCGCCAGCAGCCAAGTAAGCCCATACCGGGAGACCCAGTACTTC. Encoded protein: CASSQVSPYRETQYF.

This clone was detected only a few times. The chain has TRBV19 and TRBJ2-7; D possibly corresponds to TRBD1 (6 bases). This CDR3 has 16 amino acids. The germline V and J ends were trimmed by 0 bases and 3 bases, with 15 bases remaining between them. The germline CDR1 and CDR2 sequences are LNHDA and SQIVND (reference sequence). The CDR3 here is CASSIDPLDSLYEQYF. The CDR3 DNA is TGTGCCAGTAGTATAGATCCGTTGGACAGCCTCTACGAGCAGTACTTC.

The chain combines TRBV11-1 with TRBJ2-1, with TRBD2 matching over 7 bases. Germline CDR1 is SGHAT and CDR2 is FQDESV (reference sequence). With V trimmed by 7 bases and J by 6 bases, 9 bases remained unmatched. The CDR3 is made up of 14 amino acids. CDR3 in DNA: TGTGCCAGCACCCGAGGGAGGGTTGGCAATGAGCAGTTCTTC. It is translated as CASTRGRVGNEQFF.

This clone showed up just a few times. V is TRBV4-1 and J is TRBJ2-2; tentatively, D is TRBD1 (5 bases). Germline-derived CDR1 and CDR2 are MGHRA and YSYEKL. Trimming removed 4 bases from V and 1 base from J, with 7 bases in between. The length of the CDR3 is 14 residues. The CDR3 loop reads CASSPQGNTGELFF. The CDR3 nucleotides read TGCGCCAGCAGCCCCCAGGGGAACACCGGGGAGCTGTTTTTT.